This T cell receptor (beta chain) was identified during a study of molecular identifiers for immune sequencing clone quantification. Study findings and constraints: Spiked Jurkat TCR RNA originating from one cell could reportedly be identified amid one million naive cells. Naive cells had under 1% of molecules in clones above 20 RNA copies, effectors over 98%.

Germline CDR1 LNHDA, CDR2 SQIVND (reference sequence). This CDR3 contains 14 residues. Trimming took off 10 bases at V and 7 bases at J, with 20 bases between the two ends. In regard to this clonotype: Its antigen is as yet unknown.

With RNA at 10%, 30% or 50%, naive CD8 libraries came from approximately 22,000 to 940,000 sorted cells. TCR libraries were built in bulk with a published protocol and specific TCR primers. MiXCR was run by TCRdb on the PCR reads, yielding one entry per CDR3 protein. Among some 680,000 distinct CDR3 sequences listed, roughly 25% were seen once. The V gene is TRBV19, the J gene TRBJ2-1, with a possible D match to TRBD1 (5 bases). The receptor was derived from a human donor in good health. Some libraries in this study had Jurkat cell RNA spiked in. Sequencing was performed on naive CD8+ T cells from blood, with Jurkat cell RNA spiked in. Regarding subset: FACS-sorted CD8+CD4-CCR7+CD45RA+ naive T cells. CDR3 nucleotide sequence: TGTGCCACCACGGACGACTTACAGGTTAATGAGCAGTTCTTC. Protein sequence: CATTDDLQVNEQFF.